A selection of T cell receptor beta chains follows, all from one sample in a study of T-cell memory formation after mild COVID-19. Using its own MiXCR run on the 5' RACE reads, TCRdb lists one record per CDR3 protein. The table records some 330,000 distinct CDR3 sequences, around 21% of them present only once. The sequencing input was PBMCs or a T cell subset sorted from them (not recorded which). The receptors originated from an adult woman who had mild COVID-19 (a few samples of this study predate the infection). Cell type and time point are not known. The CDR3 runs from the conserved cysteine through the conserved F or W. Fields, in order: V gene, clone size, D gene, J gene, CDR3 DNA, CDR3 protein. The D gene is left open where the match is weak. Expanded clones get a size class; other rows say once, few or many, or leave the size out.

TRBV15	.	.	TRBJ2-1	TGTGCCACCCAGGGGGGGGGCCGTGGGAATGAGCAGTTCTTC	CATQGGGRGNEQFF
TRBV24-1	.	TRBD2	TRBJ2-2	TGTGCCACCAGTGATATGGTAGCGGGGTCCGGGGAGCTGTTTTTT	CATSDMVAGSGELFF
TRBV18	few	.	TRBJ2-7	TGTGCCAGCTCACCTTCGGGACGGGACTCCTACGAGCAGTACTTC	CASSPSGRDSYEQYF
TRBV12-3/TRBV12-4	many	.	TRBJ1-1	TGTGCCAGCAGCTTAGCCCGGAACACTGAAGCTTTCTTT	CASSLARNTEAFF
TRBV6-6	few	TRBD1	TRBJ1-5	TGTGCCAGCAGCTCCTACGGGACAGGTAGCAATCAGCCCCAGCATTTT	CASSSYGTGSNQPQHF
TRBV18	once	TRBD1	TRBJ2-7	TGTGCCAGCTCACCCCGCGGGACAGGGGGATCCTACGAGCAGTACTTC	CASSPRGTGGSYEQYF
TRBV6-2/TRBV6-3	few	.	TRBJ2-3	TGTGCCAGCAGTTATCGGCGGCAGGCAACAGATACGCAGTATTTT	CASSYRRQATDTQYF
TRBV4-1	.	.	TRBJ1-4	TGCGCCAGCAGCCACATGGGGGAGGCTAATGAAAAACTGTTTTTT	CASSHMGEANEKLFF
TRBV5-1	.	.	TRBJ2-1	TGCGCCAGCACTTTGTCCCAGGCGGCGAGCTCCTACAATGAGCAGTTCTTC	CASTLSQAASSYNEQFF
TRBV2	.	TRBD1	TRBJ1-2	TGTGCCAGCAACCGACAGGGTGGCTACACCTTC	CASNRQGGYTF